This TCR beta chain was identified during a study of blood T cell repertoires in COVID-19 (dated by TCRdb to about 2020). For the study in its entirety: Collaborator samples came from the United States, Italy and Spain and covered acute and convalescent phases of COVID-19. The material from the prospective study consisted of cDNA or gDNA derived from T cells, B-cell-depleted T cells, or PBMCs. The dataset comprised deeply sampled blood TCRbeta repertoires from subjects exposed to, actively infected with, or recovered from COVID-19. The repertoires were released in a freely available public database meant as a resource for research on the immune response to SARS-CoV-2. The samples were drawn from the first 160 participants of the ongoing ImmuneRACE study and from 950 to 1,500 subjects provided by 6 global collaborators. Nearly every sample came with metadata listing a de-identified subject ID, COVID-19 status, age in years and sex. Where available, HLA class I and class II types were taken from metadata supplied by the sample provider and were not determined by assay-based typing. Paper-wide results and their limitations: How much clinical and demographic metadata was included differed by source and by participant, and the metadata was provided uncurated.

The immunoSEQ Assay, a bias-controlled multiplex PCR, was used to amplify TCRbeta CDR3 regions from genomic DNA. In the authors' own workflow: The number of nucleated cells in each sample was estimated from the amplification of reference gene primers within the assay. Sequence reads were collapsed and filtered to measure the absolute abundance of every unique TCRbeta CDR3 rearrangement. For each sample, productive Simpson clonality was calculated as the square root of Simpson's diversity index across productive rearrangements. In its TCRdb copy, this immuneACCESS table keeps in-frame sequences only and misses some clones. Where compared with another copy, unresolved V genes explain less than half of these, and the others have no known cause. That table gives V, J and clone size, and the DNA gave D and trimming. For this sample the table gives a few hundred thousand clones, of which roughly 82% were detected only once. The top ten constitute 9% to 15% of the sample.

From the cysteine through the phenylalanine, the CDR3 covers 15 amino acids. Only the CDR3 DNA is retained, 45 bases long and in frame from the first base. Looking up the germline V gene yields CDR1 MDHEN and CDR2 SYDVKM. Relative to germline, V is 4 bases shorter and J is 4 bases shorter, with 16 bases between their ends. Each collaborating institution followed its own protocols to collect whole blood in K2EDTA tubes. For TCRbeta analysis, collaborator samples were shipped as frozen whole blood, as isolated PBMCs, or as DNA extracted from either sample type. Only one count was recorded for this clone. Its antigen is not yet known. Within one base of it there is no much larger clone, and no base qualities were kept.

The V and J segments used are TRBV28 and TRBJ2-5; perhaps TRBD1 is the D gene, with 6 bases matching. The clonotype was recovered from an elderly man with acute or convalescent COVID-19. Sequencing input: peripheral blood. The CDR3 in this case is CASSSIVGQRETQYF. The DNA sequence is as follows: TGTGCCAGCAGTTCCATAGTCGGACAGAGAGAGACCCAGTACTTC.